Each of the 11 T cell receptor beta chains below was sequenced from the same sample in a study of shared clonotypes between healthy human individuals. The data were produced by immunoSEQ multiplex PCR, yet TCRdb's version contains in-frame clones alone and is incomplete. Of about 2.4 million clones listed, 90% to 95% are singletons. Specimen: naive CD4+ T cells from PBMCs. The subset: CD45RA+ positively selected. Receptors were obtained from a man between 18 and 35 years old in good health. Some clones in this sample may be carry-over from other donors' samples.

Comment on this clone: Different DNA sequences within this sample yield the same CDR3. The chain uses TRBV6-6 and TRBJ2-5; D gene uncertain. Trimming removed 0 bases from V and 2 bases from J, with 4 bases in between. The CDR3 is 13 residues long. Germline CDR1 MNHNY, CDR2 SVGAGI (reference sequence). In DNA, the CDR3 is TGTGCCAGCAGTTACTCGCGGCAAGAGACCCAGTACTTC. This sequence encodes CASSYSRQETQYF.

The chain is built from TRBV11-2 and TRBJ1-6; unclear D gene. V lost 2 bases, J lost 3 bases, and 8 bases lay in between. Germline V gene lookup returns CDR1 SGHAT and CDR2 FQNNGV. The CDR3 is 15 amino acids. CDR3 in amino acids: CASSLLGGYNSPLHF. The CDR3 nucleotides are TGTGCCAGCAGCTTACTGGGCGGCTATAATTCACCCCTCCACTTT.

This chain connects TRBV6-1 to TRBJ1-2, with 7 bases fitting TRBD1. The CDR3 has 13 residues. With V trimmed by 6 bases and J by 5 bases, 6 bases remained unmatched. Germline V lookup: CDR1 MNHNS, CDR2 SASEGT. The CDR3 coding sequence is TGTGCCAGCAGCGATGCAGGGGGTTATGGCTACACCTTC. As protein: CASSDAGGYGYTF.

The chain couples TRBV6-5 to TRBJ2-7, with 7 bases fitting TRBD2. The V gene's germline CDR1 is MNHEY and CDR2 SVGAGI. V shed 2 bases and J 3 bases; nucleotides not matched to a gene: 10. The CDR3 sequence is 16 residues long. The CDR3 DNA reads as TGTGCCAGCAGTTACAGTTCCGCGGGAGATCGCTACGAGCAGTACTTC. Residues: CASSYSSAGDRYEQYF.

The gene calls are TRBV6-4 and TRBJ2-1; D is perhaps TRBD2 (6 bases). Germline CDR1 is MRHNA and CDR2 is SNTAGT. The V end was cut by 2 bases, the J end by 10 bases, with 24 bases between. The CDR3 is 17 amino acids. The CDR3 DNA sequence: TGTGCCAGCAGTGACATGGGGGACTCACCCGGTTTTGAGGAGCAGTTCTTC. Translation: CASSDMGDSPGFEEQFF.

The V and J genes are TRBV5-1 and TRBJ1-4; 8 bases agree with TRBD1. Germline V gene sequence: CDR1 SGHRS, CDR2 YFSETQ. V trimming: 1 base; J trimming: 8 bases; junction bases outside the gene matches: 4. The CDR3 covers 14 residues. This chain's CDR3 is CASSLFTGGEKLFF. The CDR3 DNA reads as TGCGCCAGCAGCTTGTTTACAGGGGGAGAAAAACTGTTTTTT.

This chain joins TRBV9 and TRBJ2-7; 8 bases agree with TRBD2. V lost 0 bases and J lost 6; bases outside the gene matches: 5. Germline lookup yields CDR1 SGDLS and CDR2 YYNGEE. CDR3 size: 14 residues. Here the CDR3 reads CASSVDREGGEQYF. In DNA, the CDR3 is TGTGCCAGCAGCGTAGACCGGGAGGGGGGCGAGCAGTACTTC.

The rearrangement joins TRBV7-6 to TRBJ1-3, with no clear D. The CDR3 consists of 14 residues. Per germline, CDR1 SGHVS and CDR2 FNYEAQ. V dropped 2 bases and J dropped 7 bases, with 12 bases sitting between them. The CDR3 DNA is TGTGCCAGCAGCTTAAATGCTTTGGTTAACACCATATATTTT. Amino acids: CASSLNALVNTIYF.

This clone has only one observation. The chain links TRBV11-1 to TRBJ2-3, with TRBD2 matching over 11 bases. This CDR3 has 16 amino acids. Germline V gene sequence: CDR1 SGHAT, CDR2 FQDESV (reference sequence). J gave up 0 bases and V 5 bases, and 4 bases lay outside the gene matches. This CDR3 is CASSTGLAASTDTQYF. CDR3 in DNA: TGTGCCAGCAGCACGGGACTAGCGGCTAGCACAGATACGCAGTATTTT. Full variable domain (rest looked up from reference TRBV11-1 and TRBJ2-3): EAEVAQSPRYKITEKSQAVAFWCDPISGHATLYWYRQILGQGPELLVQFQDESVVDDSQLPKDRFSAERLKGVDSTLKIQPAELGDSAMYLCASSTGLAASTDTQYFGPGTRLTVL.

V is TRBV29-1 and J is TRBJ2-1; weak D call: TRBD1 (6 bases). This CDR3 comprises 16 residues. V lost 7 bases to trimming and J lost 4 bases, with 23 bases between them. Germline V lookup: CDR1 SQVTM, CDR2 ANQGSEA. CDR3 amino acids: CSAEGLPGHPYNEQFF. The DNA for the CDR3 is TGCAGCGCCGAAGGCCTGCCGGGACACCCTTACAATGAGCAGTTCTTC.

This clone was seen just once. The chain employs TRBV7-2 and TRBJ1-1; D may be TRBD1 (6 bases). V lost 6 bases and J lost 4, with 18 bases in between. Germline V gene sequence: CDR1 SGHTA, CDR2 FQGNSA. CDR3 length equals 15 residues. In DNA, the CDR3 is TGTGCCAGCAGGTTCATACAGGGCGGGGGCACTGAAGCTTTCTTT. This translates into CASRFIQGGGTEAFF.